The T cell receptor beta chain under discussion was sequenced for a study of PD-1 blockade in classical Hodgkin lymphoma. Background on the study: A 3 mg/kg intravenous dose of nivolumab was received by patients every 2 weeks. Whole-study findings and limits: According to reports, newly diagnosed patients had lower baseline TCR diversity than healthy donors, and relapsed/refractory patients had lower baseline TCR diversity still. Prior to therapy, complete responders displayed diversity much like that of newly diagnosed patients. Only CD4+ TCR diversity, not CD8+, had risen significantly by C4D1.

Brentuximab vedotin exposure varied among the patients, all of whom had relapsed after autologous stem cell transplantation. Germline trimming cut 1 base from V and 5 bases from J; bases unmatched to any gene: 4. Per germline, CDR1 SGHRS and CDR2 YFSETQ. The CDR3 consists of 14 residues. This clone was detected only once. Its target is not known. Using immunoSEQ multiplex PCR, the repertoire was profiled, and TCRdb retains in-frame clones only, with some absent. Of over 45,000 clones listed, over 60% are singletons. The TCR originated in a human donor with classical Hodgkin lymphoma. Sequenced here: peripheral blood mononuclear cells (PBMCs), sampled before the second cycle of nivolumab. The V call is TRBV5-1, the J call TRBJ2-5, with TRBD2 matching over 8 bases. In DNA form, the CDR3 reads TGCGCCAGCAGCTTGCAGCGGGAGTGGGAGACCCAGTACTTC. This sequence encodes CASSLQREWETQYF.